One sample yielded the 22 T cell receptor beta chains listed below, sequenced in a study of cytomegalovirus exposure and HLA in healthy donors. The PCR ran on 60 Vbeta and 13 Jbeta primers. Using immunoSEQ multiplex PCR, the repertoire was profiled, and TCRdb retains in-frame clones only, with some absent. Among approximately 100,000 clones listed, 65% to 80% were seen once. Sequenced material: PBMCs. The receptors shown here come from a female donor in good health and CMV-seronegative.

This chain links TRBV9 with TRBJ2-2, with a weak D call TRBD2 (6 bases). Germline V CDR1 and CDR2: SGDLS, YYNGEE. V was shortened by 2 bases and J by 0 bases, with 8 bases between the two germline ends. This CDR3 comprises 15 residues. Here the CDR3 reads CASSVREANTGELFF. As DNA, the CDR3 is TGTGCCAGCAGCGTCAGGGAGGCGAACACCGGGGAGCTGTTTTTT.

The V gene is TRBV7-9, the J gene TRBJ2-7, with 7 nucleotides matching TRBD1. CDR3 length: 15 amino acids. From germline, CDR1 is SEHNR and CDR2 FQNEAQ (reference sequence). V lost 1 base, J lost 1 base, and 4 bases stayed unmatched. DNA of the CDR3: TGTGCCAGCAGCTTAGGACAGGGAGTTTCCTACGAGCAGTACTTC. Its protein product is CASSLGQGVSYEQYF.

This clone came up a few times. The V call is TRBV19, the J call TRBJ2-1; 12 bases map to TRBD2. CDR1 and CDR2 from the germline V gene are LNHDA and SQIVND (reference sequence). The CDR3 sequence is 13 residues long. V gave up 8 bases and J gave up 10 bases; unmatched junction bases: 6. CDR3 sequence (DNA): TGTGCCAGTCGGACTAGCGGGGTGCAGGAGCAGTTCTTC. It encodes CASRTSGVQEQFF.

This sequence joins TRBV19 and TRBJ2-3, with TRBD2 matching 11 bases. CDR3 length: 16 residues. Looked up from germline, CDR1 is LNHDA and CDR2 is SQIVND (reference sequence). The ends lost 4 bases at V and 3 bases at J; junction bases unmatched: 6. The CDR3 reads CASSRRTSGLTDTQYF. The DNA for the CDR3 is TGTGCCAGTAGTAGACGGACTAGCGGGCTTACAGATACGCAGTATTTT.

This chain links TRBV5-8 with TRBJ2-3, with 9 bases that match TRBD1. Trimming cost V 4 bases and J 3 bases; bases outside gene matches: 6. This CDR3 contains 15 residues. Germline CDR1 and CDR2: SGHTS and YDEGEE. CDR3 nucleotide sequence: TGTGCCAGCAGCCAGGGACAGGGACAAACAGATACGCAGTATTTT. Translating gives CASSQGQGQTDTQYF.

The V call is TRBV11-2, the J call TRBJ2-3; D is uncertain. The CDR3 is 12 amino acids. Germline V gene data show CDR1 as SGHAT and CDR2 as FQNNGV. Trimming took off 1 base at V and 4 bases at J, with 3 bases between the two ends. CDR3 sequence reads: CASSLASDTQYF. The CDR3 nucleotides are TGTGCCAGCAGCTTAGCCTCAGATACGCAGTATTTT.

The chain uses TRBV9 and TRBJ2-1; tentatively, D is TRBD1 (7 bases). This CDR3 is 15 amino acids long. Germline V gives CDR1 SGDLS, CDR2 YYNGEE. Trimming removed 3 bases from V and 3 bases from J, with 13 bases in between. CDR3 sequence: CASSAHRGGYNEQFF. CDR3 nucleotides: TGTGCCAGCAGCGCGCACAGGGGAGGCTACAATGAGCAGTTCTTC.

The chain has TRBV2 and TRBJ2-5; D gene uncertain. V dropped 2 bases and J dropped 5 bases, with 15 bases sitting between them. Germline CDR1 is SNHLY and CDR2 is FYNNEI. The CDR3 covers 15 residues. The CDR3 sequence is CASSERRPSIETQYF. In DNA, the CDR3 is TGTGCCAGCAGTGAAAGGCGGCCGAGTATCGAGACCCAGTACTTC.

This clone was seen just once. The chain has TRBV9 and TRBJ2-5, with D maybe TRBD2 (6 bases). The length of the CDR3 is 17 residues. Per germline, CDR1 SGDLS and CDR2 YYNGEE. Trimming took 0 bases from V and 4 from J, leaving 19 bases between them. The CDR3 loop reads CASSVGDPTGTRETQYF. CDR3 bases: TGTGCCAGCAGCGTAGGGGACCCCACCGGGACTCGAGAGACCCAGTACTTC.

The V call is TRBV10-3, the J call TRBJ2-5; 9 positions agree with TRBD2. The better agreement between TRBJ2-7 and the DNA end casts doubt on the J call. CDR3 length: 13 residues. Germline loops: CDR1 ENHRY, CDR2 SYGVKD. The CDR3 sequence is CAIQTSGTYEQYF. CDR3 DNA sequence: TGTGCCATCCAGACTAGCGGTACCTACGAGCAGTACTTC.

The gene calls are TRBV7-2 and TRBJ2-6; 7 bases agree with TRBD1. CDR3 length: 18 residues. Germline trimming cut 5 bases from V and 3 bases from J; bases unmatched to any gene: 13. Germline CDR1 and CDR2: SGHTA and FQGNSA. In DNA form, the CDR3 reads TGTGCCAGCAGCGAACGACAGGGTATAGAGGTTGGGGCCAACGTCCTGACTTTC. This codes for CASSERQGIEVGANVLTF.

This sequence joins TRBV19 and TRBJ1-2, with 9 positions matching TRBD1. The V gene end was trimmed by 4 bases and the J gene end by 2 bases; junction bases not matched to a gene: 5. CDR1 is LNHDA, CDR2 SQIVND, per germline (reference sequence). This CDR3 contains 15 residues. The CDR3 DNA reads TGTGCCAGTAGTAGGGGACAGGGAGAAAACTATGGCTACACCTTC. This codes for CASSRGQGENYGYTF.

The chain is built from TRBV5-1 and TRBJ1-2; the D is unclear. V lost 0 bases, J lost 7 bases, and 13 bases lay in between. Germline loops: CDR1 SGHRS, CDR2 YFSETQ. This CDR3 is 14 amino acids long. The CDR3, as DNA: TGCGCCAGCAGCTTGGCCGCTTCTGGCACTGGCTACACCTTC. Translated, it gives CASSLAASGTGYTF.

This clone was detected once. This chain links TRBV9 with TRBJ2-3, with 10 positions matching TRBD2. Germline CDR1 is SGDLS and CDR2 is YYNGEE. This CDR3 region has 14 residues. V was clipped by 3 bases and J by 6 bases; unmatched bases: 4. CDR3 coding DNA: TGTGCCAGCAGCGCTAGCGGGGGTCGGGATACGCAGTATTTT. Protein sequence: CASSASGGRDTQYF. Full variable domain (remainder filled in from reference TRBV9 and TRBJ2-3): DSGVTQTPKHLITATGQRVTLRCSPRSGDLSVYWYQQSLDQGLQFLIQYYNGEERAKGNILERFSAQQFPDLHSELNLSSLELGDSALYFCASSASGGRDTQYFGPGTRLTVL.

The V and J genes are TRBV11-2 and TRBJ2-2; the D gene is possibly TRBD2 (6 bases). V shed 4 bases and J shed 5 bases, with 11 bases lying between them. The CDR3 covers 14 residues. The germline gives CDR1 SGHAT, CDR2 FQNNGV. In DNA, the CDR3 is TGTGCCAGCAGCTCCCGGGGGATTACCGGGGAGCTGTTTTTT. Translating gives CASSSRGITGELFF. Full variable domain (missing parts from reference TRBV11-2 and TRBJ2-2): EAGVAQSPRYKIIEKRQSVAFWCNPISGHATLYWYQQILGQGPKLLIQFQNNGVVDDSQLPKDRFSAERLKGVDSTLKIQPAKLEDSAVYLCASSSRGITGELFFGEGSRLTVL.

The rearrangement links TRBV5-6 to TRBJ1-2; 7 bases agree with TRBD1. V dropped 3 bases and J dropped 8; count of bases not matched to a gene: 7. Germline loops: CDR1 SGHDT, CDR2 YYEEEE. The CDR3 contains 13 residues. CDR3 in DNA: TGTGCCAGCAGCTCCTACGACAGGGAGGGCTACACCTTC. Protein product: CASSSYDREGYTF.

The genes are TRBV5-6 and TRBJ2-4; the match to TRBD2 covers 13 bases. The CDR3 covers 18 residues. Trimming at V came to 4 bases and at J to 0 bases, leaving 7 bases not matched to a gene. CDR1 is SGHDT and CDR2 is YYEEEE in the germline V gene. CDR3 DNA: TGTGCCAGCAGCCACGGACTAGCGGGGGCTCTAGCCAAAAACATTCAGTACTTC. Its protein product is CASSHGLAGALAKNIQYF.

CDR3 region: CASSLALAGGHEQYF. The CDR3 bases are TGTGCCAGCAGCTTGGCCCTAGCGGGGGGGCACGAGCAGTACTTC. V usage is TRBV5-8 and J usage is TRBJ2-7, with 12 bases fitting TRBD2. There are 15 residues in the CDR3. Germline-derived CDR1 and CDR2 are SGHTS and YDEGEE. V was clipped by 0 bases and J by 5 bases; unmatched bases: 3.

This clone was seen just once. This chain's CDR3 is CASSLARPGQTSGNTIYF. The CDR3 DNA sequence: TGTGCCAGCAGCTTAGCCCGACCCGGACAGACCTCTGGAAACACCATATATTTT. This chain joins TRBV7-8 and TRBJ1-3; the D gene is possibly TRBD1 (6 bases). Germline values: CDR1 SGHVS, CDR2 FQNEAQ. V lost 0 bases and J lost 0, with 15 bases in between. This CDR3 region has 18 residues.

The chain joins TRBV4-1 to TRBJ1-2, with 7 bases identical to TRBD1. The CDR3 runs to 15 residues. V dropped 1 base and J dropped 5; count of bases not matched to a gene: 7. Germline CDR1 reads MGHRA; CDR2 reads YSYEKL. Written as DNA, the CDR3 is TGCGCCAGCAGCCAAGGCCTGGACAGGAATTATGGCTACACCTTC. Protein: CASSQGLDRNYGYTF.

The chain combines TRBV27 with TRBJ2-1; 9 bases align to TRBD1. The ends lost 5 bases at V and 9 bases at J; junction bases unmatched: 11. The CDR3 runs 15 residues. In germline, CDR1 is MNHEY, CDR2 SMNVEV (reference sequence). CDR3 coding DNA: TGTGCCAGCAGTCCCTCAGGGACAGGGACCCGTGAGCAGTTCTTC. It yields the protein CASSPSGTGTREQFF.

In its sample, this clone was seen once. The V gene is TRBV6-1, the J gene TRBJ1-4; TRBD1 matches at 8 bases. After removal of 4 bases from V and 7 bases from J, the junction contained 5 bases not matched to a gene. Germline V gene lookup returns CDR1 MNHNS and CDR2 SASEGT. This CDR3 is 14 amino acids long. The CDR3 region has the DNA TGTGCCAGCAGTGTCCGGACAGGGCTTGAAAAACTGTTTTTT. Translated: CASSVRTGLEKLFF.